This T cell receptor (beta chain) was obtained from a study of blood T cells in healthy people across ages. V was pared by 6 bases and J by 7 bases, with 19 bases between. The CDR3 contains 15 residues. Germline lookup yields CDR1 DFQATT and CDR2 SNEGSKA (reference sequence). This clonotype occurred a few times. Through a sample-barcoded 5' primer and a J-beta primer mix, a second PCR was run for about 6 to 12 cycles. A single record per CDR3 protein comes from TCRdb applying MiXCR to the 5' RACE reads. The top ten clones hold less than 20% of a sample with 450,000 to 700,000 distinct CDR3 sequences, 27% of them seen once.

The chain is built from TRBV20-1 and TRBJ1-6, with a tentative D call TRBD1 (6 bases). This clonotype was sampled from a woman between 65 and 79 years old in good health. Material for sequencing was blood. The CDR3 DNA reads TGCAGTGCCGGGGGGCGTACATCAGGGAATTCACCCCTCCACTTT. Residues: CSAGGRTSGNSPLHF.